The present TCR beta chain was sequenced within a study of cytomegalovirus exposure and HLA in healthy donors. CDR1 MNHEY and CDR2 SMNVEV come from the germline V gene (reference sequence). CDR3 length equals 16 residues. The V and J ends lost 5 bases and 3 bases, in that order; junction bases with no gene match: 5. Primers for the PCR totalled 60 Vbeta and 13 Jbeta. Libraries were prepared by immunoSEQ multiplex PCR; TCRdb keeps only in-frame clonotypes and omits some of them. The sample includes about 62,000 clones. The rearrangement links TRBV27 to TRBJ2-3; 13 bases align to TRBD2. This receptor was identified in a man under 40 in good health and CMV-seropositive. The sequenced sample consisted of PBMCs. The CDR3 DNA sequence: TGTGCCAGCAGTCTGATGACTAGCGGGGGGACAGATACGCAGTATTTT. It encodes CASSLMTSGGTDTQYF.